This passage covers 10 T cell receptor beta chains from one sample sequenced in a study of OX40 agonist ivuxolimab in advanced cancers. Measured with immunoSEQ multiplex PCR; TCRdb has only the in-frame clones, and not every one. Seen here are about 76,000 clones, 84% observed once, and the top ten hold roughly 7%. The sample in question was CD4+ or CD8+ T cells sorted from blood, obtained in a trial of the OX40 agonist ivuxolimab. All receptors come from an adult with an advanced solid tumor such as melanoma, head and neck, liver or kidney cancer.

The chain joins TRBV6-5 to TRBJ1-1, with a possible D match to TRBD1 (5 bases). Germline CDR1 reads MNHEY; CDR2 reads SVGAGI. CDR3 length: 15 residues. The germline V and J ends were trimmed by 4 bases and 0 bases, with 12 bases remaining between them. The CDR3 sequence: CASSSRQTMNTEAFF. CDR3 DNA sequence: TGTGCCAGCAGTTCACGACAGACCATGAACACTGAAGCTTTCTTT.

CDR3 sequence: CASSQGDTFNQPQHF. The CDR3 bases are TGCGCCAGCAGCCAAGGTGACACCTTCAATCAGCCCCAGCATTTT. This chain links TRBV4-3 with TRBJ1-5, with no clear D. Trimming pared 1 base from V and 3 bases from J, leaving 10 bases between. This CDR3 spans 15 amino acids. Germline CDR1 reads LGHNA; CDR2 reads YSLEER.

This clone was seen once. The gene calls are TRBV7-8 and TRBJ2-7, with D perhaps matching TRBD1 (6 bases). CDR3 length: 16 amino acids. Germline CDR1 SGHVS, CDR2 FQNEAQ. V shed 6 bases and J shed 4 bases, with 22 bases lying between them. The CDR3 loop is CASRGDRDTSGYEQYF. In nucleotides, the CDR3 is TGTGCCAGCAGGGGAGATCGGGACACCTCTGGGTACGAGCAGTACTTC.

The V call is TRBV5-1, the J call TRBJ1-1; D gene unclear. The CDR3 totals 14 residues. Trimming removed 4 bases from V and 4 bases from J, with 14 bases in between. Germline loops: CDR1 SGHRS, CDR2 YFSETQ. The CDR3 DNA reads as TGCGCCAGCAGCCTACAGACCTCGGGCACTGAAGCTTTCTTT. Translating gives CASSLQTSGTEAFF.

The V and J genes are TRBV4-1 and TRBJ1-2; D is unclear. The CDR3 is made up of 13 amino acids. Looked up from germline, CDR1 is MGHRA and CDR2 is YSYEKL. V was pared by 1 base and J by 4 bases, with 7 bases between. CDR3 amino acids: CASSQGLVYGYTF. CDR3 in DNA: TGCGCCAGCAGCCAAGGTCTGGTCTATGGCTACACCTTC.

This clone was counted a single time. The CDR3 is CASNLPVTSGSQETQYF. The CDR3 bases are TGTGCCAGCAATTTACCCGTGACTAGCGGATCCCAAGAGACCCAGTACTTC. V is TRBV2 and J is TRBJ2-5; 9 positions agree with TRBD2. Germline lookup yields CDR1 SNHLY and CDR2 FYNNEI. With 7 bases clipped from V and 1 base from J, the junction kept 13 bases outside the gene matches. The CDR3 spans 17 residues.

A few counts support this clone. The chain recombines TRBV5-1 with TRBJ2-1; TRBD2 is a possible D gene (6 bases). Germline CDR1 reads SGHRS; CDR2 reads YFSETQ. This CDR3 is built from 16 residues. Trimming left V 0 bases short and J 0 bases short, with 10 bases between. The chain's CDR3 is CASSLVAASSYNEQFF. CDR3 nucleotide sequence: TGCGCCAGCAGCTTGGTAGCGGCGAGCTCCTACAATGAGCAGTTCTTC.

The chain has TRBV4-3 and TRBJ2-7, with TRBD2 matching over 8 bases. The CDR3 contains 19 residues. V dropped 3 bases and J dropped 2; count of bases not matched to a gene: 18. Germline V CDR1 and CDR2: LGHNA, YSLEER. The CDR3 DNA reads as TGCGCCAGCAGCCAGTCTGTTAAGAGGGATAGGACTAGCCCCTACGAGCAGTACTTC. Amino acid sequence: CASSQSVKRDRTSPYEQYF.

This clone has only a few counts. The chain links TRBV19 to TRBJ1-2, with 8 positions matching TRBD1. The germline V gene encodes CDR1 LNHDA and CDR2 SQIVND (reference sequence). The CDR3 consists of 16 residues. With V trimmed by 3 bases and J by 4 bases, 10 bases remained unmatched. The CDR3 nucleotides are TGTGCCAGTAGTATTCAGTCGACAGGGGAGAGCTATGGCTACACCTTC. It yields the protein CASSIQSTGESYGYTF.

The V call is TRBV13, the J call TRBJ1-2; no clear D gene. Germline assignment: CDR1 PRHDT and CDR2 FYEKMQ (reference sequence). This CDR3 is 14 amino acids long. The V and J ends lost 0 bases and 0 bases respectively, with 5 bases between them. The CDR3 DNA is TGTGCCAGCAGCTTAGGATCAGCTAACTATGGCTACACCTTC. Protein product: CASSLGSANYGYTF.